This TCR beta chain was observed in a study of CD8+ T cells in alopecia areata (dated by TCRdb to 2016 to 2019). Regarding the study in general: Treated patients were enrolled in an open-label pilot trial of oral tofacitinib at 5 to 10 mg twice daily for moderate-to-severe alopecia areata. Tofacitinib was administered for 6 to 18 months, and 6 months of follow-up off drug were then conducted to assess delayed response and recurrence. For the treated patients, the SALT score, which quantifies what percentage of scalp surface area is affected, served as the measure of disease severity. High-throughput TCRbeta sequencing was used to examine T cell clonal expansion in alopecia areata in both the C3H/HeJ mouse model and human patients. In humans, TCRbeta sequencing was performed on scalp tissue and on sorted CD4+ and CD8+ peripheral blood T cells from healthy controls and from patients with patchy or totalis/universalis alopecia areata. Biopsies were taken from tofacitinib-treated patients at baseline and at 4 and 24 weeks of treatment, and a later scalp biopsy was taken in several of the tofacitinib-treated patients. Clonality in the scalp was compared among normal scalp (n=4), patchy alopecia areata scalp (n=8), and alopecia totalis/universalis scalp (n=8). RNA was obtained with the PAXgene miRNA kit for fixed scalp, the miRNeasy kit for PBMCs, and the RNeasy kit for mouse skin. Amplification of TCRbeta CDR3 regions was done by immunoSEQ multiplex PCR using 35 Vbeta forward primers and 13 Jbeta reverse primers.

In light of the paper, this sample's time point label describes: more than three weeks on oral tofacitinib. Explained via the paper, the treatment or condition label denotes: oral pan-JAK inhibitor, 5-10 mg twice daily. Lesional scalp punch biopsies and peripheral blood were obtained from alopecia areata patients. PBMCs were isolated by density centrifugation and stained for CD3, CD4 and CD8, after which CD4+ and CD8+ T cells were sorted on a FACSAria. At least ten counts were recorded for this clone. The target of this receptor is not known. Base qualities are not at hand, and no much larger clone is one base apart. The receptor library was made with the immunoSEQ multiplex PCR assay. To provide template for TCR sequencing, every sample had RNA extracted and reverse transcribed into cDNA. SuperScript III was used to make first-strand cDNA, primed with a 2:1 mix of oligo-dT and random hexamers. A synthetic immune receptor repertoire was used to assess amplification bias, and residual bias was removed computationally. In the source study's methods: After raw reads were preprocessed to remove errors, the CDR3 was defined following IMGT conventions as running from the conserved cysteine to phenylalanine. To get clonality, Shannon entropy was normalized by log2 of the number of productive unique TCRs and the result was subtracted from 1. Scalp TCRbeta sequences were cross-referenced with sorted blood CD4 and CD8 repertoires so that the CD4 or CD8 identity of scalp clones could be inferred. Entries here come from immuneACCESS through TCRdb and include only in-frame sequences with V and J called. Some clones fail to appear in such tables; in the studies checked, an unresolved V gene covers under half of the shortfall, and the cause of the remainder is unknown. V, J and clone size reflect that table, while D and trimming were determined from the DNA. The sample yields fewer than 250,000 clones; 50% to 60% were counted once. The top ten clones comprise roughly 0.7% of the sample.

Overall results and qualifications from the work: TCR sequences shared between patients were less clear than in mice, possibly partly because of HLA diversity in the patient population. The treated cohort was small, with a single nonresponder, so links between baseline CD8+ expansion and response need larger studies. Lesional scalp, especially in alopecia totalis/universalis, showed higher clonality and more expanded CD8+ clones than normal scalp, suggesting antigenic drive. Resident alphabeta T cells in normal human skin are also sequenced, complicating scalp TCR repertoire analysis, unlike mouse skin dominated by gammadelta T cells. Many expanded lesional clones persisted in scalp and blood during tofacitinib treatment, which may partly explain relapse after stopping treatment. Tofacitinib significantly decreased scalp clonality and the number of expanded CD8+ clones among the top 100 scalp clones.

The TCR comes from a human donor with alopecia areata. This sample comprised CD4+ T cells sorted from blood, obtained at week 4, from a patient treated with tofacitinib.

The CDR3 is CATRVQGANTGELFF. The nucleotides read TGTGCCACCAGAGTACAGGGGGCGAACACCGGGGAGCTGTTTTTT. The rearranged segments are TRBV15 and TRBJ2-2; 8 of the junction bases match TRBD1. CDR1 and CDR2 (LNHNV, YYDKDF) derive from the germline V gene (reference sequence). Trimming leaves V shorter by 6 bases and J shorter by 0 bases, with the junction holding 3 bases beyond the gene matches. From the cysteine up to the phenylalanine, the CDR3 has a length of 15 residues. CDR3 DNA only is kept here, 45 bases in frame from base 1.